Below, 12 T cell receptor beta chains from the same sample are listed, as sequenced in a study of T cell changes during pregnancy in multiple sclerosis. The protocol was immunoSEQ multiplex PCR, while the TCRdb copy is restricted to in-frame clones and leaves out a portion. The table shows about 30,000 clones, with 90% to 95% occurring only once. The sequencing used CD8+ T cells from peripheral blood mononuclear cells, collected before pregnancy. The source of these receptors is a female donor with multiple sclerosis, enrolled in a pregnancy study.

V is TRBV27 and J is TRBJ2-1; no clear D gene. The CDR3 length is 15 residues. Germline CDR1 reads MNHEY; CDR2 reads SMNVEV (reference sequence). Trimming took off 2 bases at V and 1 base at J, with 9 bases between the two ends. In DNA form, the CDR3 reads TGTGCCAGCAGTTTAGATAGTAGTTCCTACAATGAGCAGTTCTTC. As protein: CASSLDSSSYNEQFF.

The V and J genes are TRBV27 and TRBJ2-3; D unresolved. The V end lost 5 bases, the J end lost 1 base, and 10 bases lay between the germline ends. Germline CDR1 reads MNHEY; CDR2 reads SMNVEV (reference sequence). This CDR3 is built from 14 residues. CDR3 sequence reads: CASSVVMGTDTQYF. The CDR3 nucleotides read TGTGCCAGCAGTGTAGTAATGGGCACAGATACGCAGTATTTT.

V and J are TRBV19 and TRBJ1-2; 9 bases line up with TRBD1. The CDR3 loop spans 13 amino acids. Germline CDR1 is LNHDA and CDR2 is SQIVND (reference sequence). V shed 8 bases and J 3 bases; nucleotides not matched to a gene: 4. The CDR3 loop reads CASATGGDYGYTF. The CDR3 coding sequence is TGTGCCAGTGCAACAGGGGGCGACTATGGCTACACCTTC.

The rearrangement uses TRBV4-1 and TRBJ1-1; TRBD1 aligns across 8 bases. Germline assignment: CDR1 MGHRA and CDR2 YSYEKL. V lost 4 bases, J lost 6 bases, and 4 bases stayed unmatched. CDR3 length: 13 amino acids. The CDR3 DNA sequence: TGCGCCAGCAGCCTCACAGGGGGTGCTGAAGCTTTCTTT. Protein sequence: CASSLTGGAEAFF.

This clone was seen a few times. The rearrangement links TRBV5-1 to TRBJ1-2; TRBD1 might be the D (6 bases). The CDR3 has 14 amino acids. V lost 0 bases to trimming and J lost 6 bases, with 12 bases between them. Looked up from germline, CDR1 is SGHRS and CDR2 is YFSETQ. The CDR3 region has the DNA TGCGCCAGCAGCTTGGCAGGGGCGCAGGATGGCTACACCTTC. It is translated as CASSLAGAQDGYTF.

The chain has TRBV7-2 and TRBJ2-6; 9 bases align to TRBD1. Germline CDR1 is SGHTA and CDR2 is FQGNSA. V trimming: 4 bases; J trimming: 2 bases; junction bases outside the gene matches: 6. This CDR3 has 17 residues. The CDR3 DNA is TGTGCCAGCAGCTGGACGGACAGGGGAACTGGGGCCAACGTCCTGACTTTC. It yields the protein CASSWTDRGTGANVLTF.

CDR3 amino acids: CASSSHPADQETQYF. Written as DNA, the CDR3 is TGTGCCAGCAGCTCCCACCCGGCGGACCAAGAGACCCAGTACTTC. This chain uses TRBV7-9 with TRBJ2-5; D is unclear. Germline assignment: CDR1 SEHNR and CDR2 FQNEAQ (reference sequence). Between the trimmed V and J ends, which lost 4 bases and 0 bases, there was a span of 12 bases. The CDR3 is 15 residues long. The variable domain in full, completed from reference TRBV7-9 and TRBJ2-5, reads DTGVSQNPRHKITKRGQNVTFRCDPISEHNRLYWYRQTLGQGPEFLTYFQNEAQLEKSRLLSDRFSAERPKGSFSTLEIQRTEQGDSAMYLCASSSHPADQETQYFGPGTRLLVL.

This clone was observed once. The rearrangement uses TRBV6-5 and TRBJ2-1, with a weak D call TRBD2 (6 bases). CDR1 MNHEY and CDR2 SVGAGI come from the germline V gene. V lost 2 bases and J lost 9, with 14 bases in between. This CDR3 region has 14 residues. Here the CDR3 reads CASSYPGRYGEQFF. The CDR3 DNA sequence: TGTGCCAGCAGTTACCCCGGGAGATATGGTGAGCAGTTCTTC.

This clone occurred a few times. The CDR3 region has the DNA TGTGCCAGCAGTGGACTAGCGGGAGGAGCCCATGAGCAGTTCTTC. Encoded protein: CASSGLAGGAHEQFF. V gene TRBV6-4 combines with J gene TRBJ2-1; 13 positions agree with TRBD2. CDR1 MRHNA and CDR2 SNTAGT come from the germline V gene. The trim removed 4 bases at V and 8 bases at J, leaving 5 bases unmatched. CDR3 length: 15 amino acids.

The V call is TRBV7-9, the J call TRBJ2-5; 10 bases fit TRBD1. With 4 bases clipped from V and 5 bases from J, the junction kept 7 bases outside the gene matches. From germline, CDR1 is SEHNR and CDR2 FQNEAQ (reference sequence). This CDR3 is built from 15 residues. CDR3 loop: CASSYRLDRGETQYF. The CDR3 region has the DNA TGTGCCAGCAGCTATCGCCTGGACAGGGGGGAGACCCAGTACTTC.

This clone appeared a single time. The chain links TRBV27 to TRBJ2-3, with D perhaps TRBD2 (7 bases). The germline V and J ends were trimmed by 7 bases and 1 base, with 15 bases remaining between them. The CDR3 loop spans 15 amino acids. Germline V gene sequence: CDR1 MNHEY, CDR2 SMNVEV (reference sequence). The CDR3 DNA sequence: TGTGCCAGCACTCTGGGGGGGGCGGGCACAGATACGCAGTATTTT. Translating gives CASTLGGAGTDTQYF.

The chain uses TRBV7-8 and TRBJ2-3; D call uncertain. There are 22 residues in the CDR3. In germline, CDR1 is SGHVS, CDR2 FQNEAQ. V lost 1 base, J lost 2 bases, and 31 bases lay in between. The CDR3 protein is CASSLDSRGRPSDPAFTDTQYF. CDR3 sequence (DNA): TGTGCCAGCAGCTTAGATAGTCGCGGTCGGCCAAGTGACCCGGCCTTCACAGATACGCAGTATTTT. The full variable domain, rest sourced from reference TRBV7-8 and TRBJ2-3, is GAGVSQSPRYKVAKRGQDVALRCDPISGHVSLFWYQQALGQGPEFLTYFQNEAQLDKSGLPSDRFFAERPEGSVSTLKIQRTQQEDSAVYLCASSLDSRGRPSDPAFTDTQYFGPGTRLTVL.